These 32 T cell receptor beta chains came from one sample sequenced in a study of graft-versus-host responses after intestinal transplantation. Clones were read by immunoSEQ multiplex PCR, and TCRdb kept only the in-frame ones, dropping some. The table shows some 9,600 clones, with around nine tenths occurring only once. The sequencing used PBMCs, collected roughly 35 weeks after intestinal transplant. Receptors were obtained from a human patient who received an intestinal transplant, so some T cells may come from the graft donor.

This clone occurred a few times. The rearrangement joins TRBV6-4 to TRBJ2-1, with 13 bases fitting TRBD2. Germline CDR1 and CDR2: MRHNA and SNTAGT. The CDR3 consists of 14 residues. With 4 bases clipped from V and 6 bases from J, the junction kept 0 bases outside the gene matches. The CDR3 region has the DNA TGTGCCAGCAGTGGACTAGCGGGAGGCAATGAGCAGTTCTTC. This codes for CASSGLAGGNEQFF.

This chain uses TRBV6-1 with TRBJ1-1; unclear D gene. V lost 5 bases and J 2 bases, leaving 12 bases between the germline ends. The CDR3 has 14 residues. CDR1 and CDR2 from the germline V gene are MNHNS and SASEGT. The CDR3 bases are TGTGCCAGCAGTTTCGACACGGCCAACACTGAAGCTTTCTTT. Its translation: CASSFDTANTEAFF.

The gene calls are TRBV6-1 and TRBJ2-3, with 14 bases fitting TRBD2. The germline V gene encodes CDR1 MNHNS and CDR2 SASEGT. The CDR3 totals 15 residues. J was trimmed by 4 bases and V by 4 bases; bases with no gene match: 1. The CDR3 loop is CASSGLAGGPDTQYF. The CDR3 DNA follows: TGTGCCAGCAGTGGACTAGCGGGAGGGCCAGATACGCAGTATTTT.

This chain connects TRBV5-6 to TRBJ1-5; D uncertain. This CDR3 is built from 15 residues. V lost 5 bases and J 4 bases, leaving 16 bases between the germline ends. In germline, CDR1 is SGHDT, CDR2 YYEEEE. CDR3 protein: CASSMAGSPNQPQHF. CDR3 nucleotides: TGTGCCAGCAGTATGGCCGGGTCCCCAAATCAGCCCCAGCATTTT.

V gene TRBV9 combines with J gene TRBJ1-5; 9 bases match TRBD1. V shed 0 bases, J shed 3 bases, and the junction held 10 bases outside the gene matches. Germline V gives CDR1 SGDLS, CDR2 YYNGEE. CDR3 length: 18 residues. This CDR3 reads CASSVEENGQGLNQPQHF. In DNA form, the CDR3 reads TGTGCCAGCAGCGTAGAGGAAAACGGACAGGGGCTCAATCAGCCCCAGCATTTT.

This chain's CDR3 is CASSQGSRGGNIQYF. For the CDR3, the DNA is TGCGCCAGCAGCCAAGGATCCAGGGGTGGGAACATTCAGTACTTC. V gene TRBV4-1 combines with J gene TRBJ2-4; a weak D match, TRBD1 (6 bases). The ends were cut back, 1 base at V and 7 bases at J, with 14 bases in the middle. CDR3 size: 15 residues. CDR1 and CDR2 from the germline V gene are MGHRA and YSYEKL.

V is TRBV11-2 and J is TRBJ2-7; D is possibly TRBD1 (5 bases). Germline CDR1 and CDR2: SGHAT and FQNNGV. The ends were cut back, 6 bases at V and 3 bases at J, with 15 bases in the middle. This CDR3 is 14 amino acids long. The CDR3 region is CASRLNLGHYEQYF. The CDR3 DNA reads TGTGCCAGCAGACTCAACCTAGGACACTACGAGCAGTACTTC.

This clone was counted once. The chain has TRBV4-2 and TRBJ2-7, with D possibly matching TRBD2 (6 bases). The CDR3 consists of 15 residues. In germline, CDR1 is LGHNA, CDR2 YNFKEQ. Trimming took off 0 bases at V and 4 bases at J, with 13 bases between the two ends. The CDR3 spells CASSQDRGSAYEQYF. CDR3 bases: TGTGCCAGCAGCCAAGATCGGGGGAGCGCGTACGAGCAGTACTTC.

This clone was seen a single time. The chain's CDR3 is CASSDGTASNQPQHF. The CDR3 DNA sequence: TGTGCCAGCAGCGATGGGACGGCAAGCAATCAGCCCCAGCATTTT. The rearrangement uses TRBV2 and TRBJ1-5; possible D gene TRBD1, 5 bases. This CDR3 comprises 15 residues. Germline CDR1 and CDR2: SNHLY and FYNNEI. V was cut by 6 bases and J by 1 base, with 13 bases left in between.

This rearrangement joins TRBV6-1 to TRBJ1-1; D ambiguous. The CDR3 has 16 residues. Germline lookup yields CDR1 MNHNS and CDR2 SASEGT. V lost 0 bases to trimming and J lost 3 bases, with 14 bases between them. In nucleotides, the CDR3 is TGTGCCAGCAGTGAAGCGGAATACCGCGGGGACACTGAAGCTTTCTTT. Its protein is CASSEAEYRGDTEAFF.

The chain carries TRBV18 and TRBJ1-1, with a tentative D call TRBD1 (5 bases). Germline V gene sequence: CDR1 KGHSH, CDR2 LQKENI. CDR3 length equals 15 residues. V gave up 2 bases and J gave up 1 base, with 11 bases separating them. CDR3 residues: CASSPEVQGNTEAFF. CDR3 nucleotide sequence: TGTGCCAGCTCACCAGAGGTTCAGGGGAACACTGAAGCTTTCTTT.

This rearrangement joins TRBV19 to TRBJ2-5; D gene ambiguous. V lost 5 bases and J lost 3, with 4 bases in between. The CDR3 totals 11 residues. CDR1 is LNHDA, CDR2 SQIVND, per germline (reference sequence). CDR3 bases: TGTGCCAGTAGTTCGGAAGAGACCCAGTACTTC. Residues: CASSSEETQYF.

The chain uses TRBV6-7 and TRBJ2-1; D is possibly TRBD2 (5 bases). TRBV6-7 is an ORF for which the function is uncertain. This CDR3 has 16 residues. The germline V and J ends were trimmed by 2 bases and 2 bases, with 13 bases remaining between them. CDR3 amino acids: CASSYPAEPTYNEQFF. The CDR3 nucleotides are TGTGCCAGCAGTTACCCAGCGGAACCCACCTACAATGAGCAGTTCTTC.

The chain combines TRBV7-2 with TRBJ2-2; 10 bases agree with TRBD2. Unmatched junction bases numbered 3, after V lost 2 bases and J lost 6 bases. The CDR3 is 15 residues long. From germline, CDR1 is SGHTA and CDR2 FQGNSA. CDR3 bases: TGTGCCAGCAGCTTACTAGCGGGAGTGGCCGGGGAGCTGTTTTTT. It yields the protein CASSLLAGVAGELFF.

The chain couples TRBV18 to TRBJ1-6, with D uncertain. The CDR3 covers 18 residues. Trimming cost V 5 bases and J 5 bases, with 22 bases left between them. In germline, CDR1 is KGHSH, CDR2 LQKENI. This CDR3 reads CASSRLQPVGRNNSPLHF. The CDR3 nucleotides read TGTGCCAGCTCAAGACTTCAGCCGGTGGGGAGGAATAATTCACCCCTCCACTTT.

This sequence joins TRBV5-6 and TRBJ2-5; maybe TRBD2 (6 bases). This CDR3 is 14 amino acids long. From germline, CDR1 is SGHDT and CDR2 YYEEEE. The V end lost 4 bases, the J end lost 1 base, and 11 bases lay between the germline ends. This CDR3 reads CASSGGGSQETQYF. The DNA for the CDR3 is TGTGCCAGCAGCGGTGGGGGGAGCCAAGAGACCCAGTACTTC.

The chain combines TRBV9 with TRBJ1-5; the D is unclear. The CDR3 contains 13 residues. V dropped 3 bases and J dropped 4 bases, with 8 bases sitting between them. Germline CDR1 is SGDLS and CDR2 is YYNGEE. CDR3 sequence reads: CASSDGVNQPQHF. In nucleotides, the CDR3 is TGTGCCAGCAGCGATGGGGTTAATCAGCCCCAGCATTTT.

CDR3 nucleotide sequence: TGTGCCAGCAGCGTAGGCGGGACAGGGATCGGCGAGCAGTACTTC. It yields the protein CASSVGGTGIGEQYF. V gene TRBV9 combines with J gene TRBJ2-7; 9 positions agree with TRBD1. Germline CDR1 is SGDLS and CDR2 is YYNGEE. J was trimmed by 6 bases and V by 0 bases; bases with no gene match: 7. The CDR3 totals 15 residues.

V gene TRBV2 combines with J gene TRBJ1-2; D is ambiguous. Germline V gene data show CDR1 as SNHLY and CDR2 as FYNNEI. The CDR3 is 14 residues long. V shed 3 bases and J shed 7 bases, with 15 bases lying between them. Here the CDR3 reads CASSDGQVGRGYTF. The CDR3 DNA is TGTGCCAGCAGTGATGGTCAGGTCGGGCGTGGCTACACCTTC.

In this sample, this clone turned up a few times. The chain has TRBV30 and TRBJ2-5, with 10 bases fitting TRBD2. V lost 5 bases and J lost 2; bases outside the gene matches: 5. CDR1 GTSNPN and CDR2 SVGIG come from the germline V gene (reference sequence). CDR3 length equals 14 residues. The CDR3 bases are TGTGCCTGGCGGACTAGCGGAATGCAAGAGACCCAGTACTTC. The encoded protein is CAWRTSGMQETQYF.

The rearrangement joins TRBV21-1 to TRBJ2-4; TRBD1 is taken as the D call from the table, unchecked against the DNA. TRBV21-1 counts as a pseudogene. The CDR3 runs 15 residues. Here the CDR3 DNA reads TGTGCCAGCAGCAAAGAGAGGGACAGAAAAAACATTCAGTACTTC. It encodes CASSKERDRKNIQYF.

The chain couples TRBV11-2 to TRBJ2-5, with no clear D. V lost 1 base to trimming and J lost 4 bases, with 1 base between them. The CDR3 consists of 11 residues. Germline CDR1 reads SGHAT; CDR2 reads FQNNGV. CDR3 protein: CASSLGETQYF. The CDR3 DNA is TGTGCCAGCAGCTTAGGAGAGACCCAGTACTTC.

The V gene is TRBV11-2, the J gene TRBJ1-1; D call uncertain. Germline loops: CDR1 SGHAT, CDR2 FQNNGV. Trimming took off 2 bases at V and 7 bases at J, with 14 bases between the two ends. The CDR3 has 14 residues. The CDR3 is CASSLNSFFFEAFF. CDR3 DNA: TGTGCCAGCAGCTTAAACTCTTTCTTCTTTGAAGCTTTCTTT. The full variable domain, rest sourced from reference TRBV11-2 and TRBJ1-1, is EAGVAQSPRYKIIEKRQSVAFWCNPISGHATLYWYQQILGQGPKLLIQFQNNGVVDDSQLPKDRFSAERLKGVDSTLKIQPAKLEDSAVYLCASSLNSFFFEAFFGQGTRLTVV.

The gene calls are TRBV27 and TRBJ1-1, with 7 bases identical to TRBD1. Trimming at V came to 8 bases and at J to 1 base, leaving 7 bases not matched to a gene. Per germline, CDR1 MNHEY and CDR2 SMNVEV (reference sequence). CDR3 length: 14 residues. The CDR3 nucleotides read TGTGCCAGCCGATACAGGGGAGCGAACACTGAAGCTTTCTTT. The encoded protein is CASRYRGANTEAFF.

This chain joins TRBV27 and TRBJ1-4; TRBD1 is a possible D gene (6 bases). CDR1 is MNHEY, CDR2 SMNVEV, per germline (reference sequence). CDR3 size: 16 residues. Between the trimmed V and J ends, which lost 3 bases and 4 bases, there was a span of 15 bases. CDR3 bases: TGTGCCAGCAGTTTTACTTACAGGGCTAATAATGAAAAACTGTTTTTT. It specifies CASSFTYRANNEKLFF.

The chain is built from TRBV18 and TRBJ2-1; no reliable D call. The CDR3 contains 14 residues. The germline V and J ends were trimmed by 0 bases and 2 bases, with 5 bases remaining between them. The germline gives CDR1 KGHSH, CDR2 LQKENI. The CDR3 DNA is TGTGCCAGCTCACCACCGGACCCCTACAATGAGCAGTTCTTC. Its protein is CASSPPDPYNEQFF.

The genes are TRBV6-1 and TRBJ2-6; D is ambiguous. Germline V CDR1 and CDR2: MNHNS, SASEGT. There are 15 residues in the CDR3. The V end was cut by 6 bases, the J end by 1 base, with 10 bases between. CDR3 nucleotide sequence: TGTGCCAGCAGGCGCGCTAGGTCTGGGGCCAACGTCCTGACTTTC. Its translation is CASRRARSGANVLTF.

The V and J genes are TRBV7-2 and TRBJ1-6, with D possibly TRBD1 on 6 matching bases. Germline CDR1 and CDR2: SGHTA and FQGNSA. Trimming left V 4 bases short and J 7 bases short, with 14 bases between. The CDR3 has 15 amino acids. CDR3: CASSSRTVSNSPLHF. In DNA, the CDR3 is TGTGCCAGCAGCTCCCGGACAGTGAGCAATTCACCCCTCCACTTT.

The rearrangement uses TRBV30 and TRBJ2-7; the D gene is possibly TRBD1 (6 bases). The V end was cut by 4 bases, the J end by 6 bases, with 16 bases between. In germline, CDR1 is GTSNPN, CDR2 SVGIG (reference sequence). This CDR3 spans 13 amino acids. CDR3 sequence (DNA): TGTGCCTGGAATCGGGACAAGGCGGGCGAGCAGTACTTC. It encodes CAWNRDKAGEQYF.

The rearrangement uses TRBV9 and TRBJ2-3; D gene ambiguous. Germline CDR1 SGDLS, CDR2 YYNGEE. Between the trimmed V and J ends, which lost 0 bases and 5 bases, there was a span of 7 bases. This CDR3 spans 13 amino acids. The CDR3 bases are TGTGCCAGCAGCGTAGGCCCCGAAGATACGCAGTATTTT. Translating it yields CASSVGPEDTQYF.

The chain has TRBV28 and TRBJ2-5; TRBD2 agrees at 15 bases. Germline CDR1 reads MDHEN; CDR2 reads SYDVKM. The CDR3 length is 17 residues. The J segment lost 5 bases and the V segment lost 7 bases, leaving 11 bases of the junction unmatched. This CDR3 reads CASTEGLAGGRGETQYF. Here the CDR3 DNA reads TGTGCCAGCACCGAGGGACTAGCGGGAGGCAGGGGTGAGACCCAGTACTTC.

This chain connects TRBV29-1 to TRBJ2-7, with D tentatively TRBD1 (5 bases). In germline, CDR1 is SQVTM, CDR2 ANQGSEA. The CDR3 has 14 amino acids. The V end lost 3 bases, the J end lost 2 bases, and 14 bases lay between the germline ends. CDR3 DNA: TGCAGCGTTGACAATGACAGATATCCCTACGAGCAGTACTTC. Its protein is CSVDNDRYPYEQYF.